These T cell receptor beta chains were read from a single sample in a study of a mutant IDH1 vaccine in newly diagnosed glioma. Generated by immunoSEQ multiplex PCR, the TCRdb table keeps only in-frame clones and is missing some. The sample carries nearly 35,000 clones, around 83% recorded once. Antigen specificity for these receptors is unknown. The sample was PBMCs, taken from a glioma patient whose treatment included an IDH1 peptide vaccine. Receptors were obtained from a man aged 25-45 years with glioma. CDR3s include the opening cysteine and the closing phenylalanine or tryptophan. D genes are given only for firm matches. Clone sizes are given selectively: once, few, many, or a class where the clone is expanded.

CDR3	DNA	D	size	V	J
CASSQDQAGSSGNTIYF	TGTGCCAGCAGCCAAGATCAGGCGGGGTCGTCTGGAAACACCATATATTTT	NA	NA	TRBV4-2	TRBJ1-3
CASVSRSGGSYNEQFF	TGTGCCAGTGTGTCCCGCAGCGGGGGCTCCTACAATGAGCAGTTCTTC	TRBD2	NA	TRBV19	TRBJ2-1
CASSGEATNEKLFF	TGCGCCAGCAGTGGAGAGGCAACTAATGAAAAACTGTTTTTT	NA	NA	TRBV5-1	TRBJ1-4
CASRYGGGTSYEQYF	TGCGCCAGCAGGTACGGGGGAGGAACGTCCTACGAGCAGTACTTC	NA	NA	TRBV10-2	TRBJ2-7
CASSDRDLETQYF	TGTGCCAGCAGTGATCGCGACCTAGAGACCCAGTACTTC	NA	NA	TRBV2	TRBJ2-5
CASIGNTEAFF	TGTGCCAGCATCGGGAACACTGAAGCTTTCTTT	NA	NA	TRBV6-5	TRBJ1-1
CASSPSRARDRGPATNEKLFF	TGTGCCAGCAGCCCATCTCGGGCCCGGGACAGGGGGCCGGCAACTAATGAAAAACTGTTTTTT	TRBD1	NA	TRBV7-8	TRBJ1-4
CASSRDRESGEQYF	TGTGCCAGCAGTCGGGACAGGGAGTCGGGGGAGCAGTACTTC	TRBD1	NA	TRBV6-5	TRBJ2-7
CASSLAIGARAFF	TGTGCCAGCAGCTTAGCGATCGGGGCGCGGGCTTTCTTT	NA	NA	TRBV7-7	TRBJ1-1
CASSLQGAGYGYTF	TGTGCCAGCAGCCTACAGGGGGCAGGGTATGGCTACACCTTC	TRBD1	NA	TRBV28	TRBJ1-2
CASSLGQGSLEQYF	TGTGCCAGCTCACTCGGACAGGGGTCGTTGGAGCAGTACTTC	TRBD1	NA	TRBV18	TRBJ2-7
CATQSPDSRETQYF	TGTGCCACCCAATCCCCCGACAGCCGAGAGACCCAGTACTTC	NA	NA	TRBV2	TRBJ2-5
CASSLRGQGGEKLFF	TGTGCCAGCAGCTTGAGGGGACAGGGAGGTGAAAAACTGTTTTTT	TRBD1	NA	TRBV7-9	TRBJ1-4
CASSVATSGGTDTQYF	TGTGCCAGCAGCGTAGCTACCAGCGGGGGGACAGATACGCAGTATTTT	TRBD2	NA	TRBV9	TRBJ2-3
CATSRRDGNYGYTF	TGTGCCACCAGCAGAAGAGACGGGAACTATGGCTACACCTTC	NA	NA	TRBV15	TRBJ1-2
CASSAGVRNTEAFF	TGTGCCAGCAGTGCAGGGGTACGGAACACTGAAGCTTTCTTT	NA	NA	TRBV6-1	TRBJ1-1
CASSIEGGSYNEQFF	TGTGCCAGTAGTATAGAAGGGGGCTCCTACAATGAGCAGTTCTTC	NA	NA	TRBV19	TRBJ2-1
CAWSGGVWQPQHF	TGTGCCTGGAGCGGAGGGGTTTGGCAGCCCCAGCATTTT	NA	NA	TRBV30	TRBJ1-5
CASSLLAGGRQSTGGLFF	TGTGCCAGCAGCTTATTAGCGGGGGGCCGACAGAGCACCGGGGGGCTGTTTTTT	TRBD2	medium-sized	TRBV7-6	TRBJ2-2
CASKEGISGNSPLHF	TGTGCCAGCAAGGAGGGGATTTCAGGGAATTCACCCCTCCACTTT	NA	NA	TRBV2	TRBJ1-6
CSVVGATGELFF	TGCAGCGTTGTAGGGGCGACCGGGGAGCTGTTTTTT	NA	NA	TRBV29-1	TRBJ2-2
CASSISGGGGETQYF	TGTGCCAGTAGTATATCCGGGGGAGGAGGGGAGACCCAGTACTTC	NA	NA	TRBV19	TRBJ2-5
CSVGGDSHSNTEAFF	TGCAGCGTTGGGGGGGACAGCCACTCGAACACTGAAGCTTTCTTT	TRBD1	NA	TRBV29-1	TRBJ1-1
CSVPRQGASTDTQYF	TGCAGCGTCCCCCGGCAGGGGGCGAGCACAGATACGCAGTATTTT	TRBD1	NA	TRBV29-1	TRBJ2-3
CASSQDLQGGEYF	TGTGCCAGCAGCCAAGACCTACAGGGAGGGGAGTACTTC	NA	NA	TRBV4-2	TRBJ2-7
CAWVREVGGTEAFF	TGTGCCTGGGTGAGGGAGGTGGGGGGCACTGAAGCTTTCTTT	NA	NA	TRBV30	TRBJ1-1
CASREGLNTGELFF	TGCGCCAGCAGGGAGGGACTGAACACCGGGGAGCTGTTTTTT	NA	NA	TRBV5-1	TRBJ2-2
CAWSPNTDTQYF	TGTGCCTGGAGTCCAAACACAGATACGCAGTATTTT	NA	NA	TRBV30	TRBJ2-3
CASSPTGVPDQPQHF	TGTGCCAGCAGCCCTACGGGGGTTCCCGATCAGCCCCAGCATTTT	NA	NA	TRBV7-2	TRBJ1-5
CASSRPRTDSYEQYF	TGTGCCAGCAGCCGACCGCGGACGGACTCCTACGAGCAGTACTTC	NA	NA	TRBV5-8	TRBJ2-7
CASSDRQGGRQPQHF	TGTGCCAGCAGTGACCGACAGGGGGGCCGTCAGCCCCAGCATTTT	TRBD1	NA	TRBV2	TRBJ1-5
CASSPIQGIYEQYF	TGTGCCAGCTCACCGATACAGGGAATATACGAGCAGTACTTC	NA	NA	TRBV18	TRBJ2-7
CASTPGQGPGQETQYF	TGTGCCAGCACCCCGGGACAGGGGCCTGGCCAAGAGACCCAGTACTTC	TRBD1	once	TRBV27	TRBJ2-5
CASSLITGDYNEQFF	TGCGCCAGCAGCTTGATTACAGGGGACTACAATGAGCAGTTCTTC	TRBD1	once	TRBV5-1	TRBJ2-1
CASSWGSGTHGLVGTQYF	TGTGCCAGCAGCTGGGGGTCGGGGACACACGGGCTAGTGGGTACGCAGTATTTT	NA	once	TRBV5-6	TRBJ2-3
CASSLDLAAAPETQYF	TGTGCCAGCAGCTTGGACTTGGCGGCGGCCCCTGAGACCCAGTACTTC	NA	NA	TRBV5-4	TRBJ2-5